Following are 14 T cell receptor beta chains from one sample sequenced in a study of cytomegalovirus exposure and HLA in healthy donors. PCR was performed using 60 Vbeta and 13 Jbeta primers. The protocol was immunoSEQ multiplex PCR, while the TCRdb copy is restricted to in-frame clones and leaves out a portion. This table has about 61,000 clones, 89% appearing once. The source material was PBMCs. These TCRs come from a man aged 25-45 years in good health and CMV-seropositive.

This clone has just a few counts. V usage is TRBV19 and J usage is TRBJ2-1; 8 bases are a match to TRBD2. Germline lookup yields CDR1 LNHDA and CDR2 SQIVND (reference sequence). V trimming: 5 bases; J trimming: 0 bases; junction bases outside the gene matches: 9. This CDR3 has 17 amino acids. The CDR3 here is CASSFPGGASSYNEQFF. The CDR3 coding sequence is TGTGCCAGTAGTTTCCCGGGGGGGGCCAGCTCCTACAATGAGCAGTTCTTC.

The chain couples TRBV27 to TRBJ2-7, with D possibly matching TRBD2 (6 bases). V was cut by 2 bases and J by 6 bases, with 11 bases left in between. CDR3 length: 13 residues. From germline, CDR1 is MNHEY and CDR2 SMNVEV (reference sequence). The CDR3 loop reads CASSLLEGTEQYF. In DNA, the CDR3 is TGTGCCAGCAGTTTACTGGAGGGGACCGAGCAGTACTTC.

The chain employs TRBV7-9 and TRBJ1-1; 7 bases fit TRBD1. Germline CDR1 and CDR2: SEHNR and FQNEAQ (reference sequence). Trimming removed 5 bases from V and 3 bases from J; junction bases left unmatched: 3. CDR3 length: 13 amino acids. The CDR3 DNA sequence: TGTGCCAGCAGCCGGGGACAGTACACTGAAGCTTTCTTT. It translates to CASSRGQYTEAFF.

The V call is TRBV9, the J call TRBJ1-1, with 7 bases aligning to TRBD1. CDR1 and CDR2 (germline): SGDLS, YYNGEE. J lost 2 bases, V lost 4 bases, and 8 bases had no gene match. The CDR3 length is 15 residues. CDR3 coding DNA: TGTGCCAGCAGCTCGGGTCAGGGGGGTAACACTGAAGCTTTCTTT. Residues: CASSSGQGGNTEAFF.

The chain links TRBV6-5 to TRBJ2-7; D is perhaps TRBD2 (6 bases). Germline V gives CDR1 MNHEY, CDR2 SVGAGI. Trimming left V 6 bases short and J 3 bases short, with 15 bases between. There are 14 residues in the CDR3. The CDR3 reads CASSPRGGNYEQYF. The CDR3 DNA is TGTGCCAGCAGCCCCCGCGGAGGGAACTACGAGCAGTACTTC.

The chain couples TRBV7-8 to TRBJ1-5; maybe TRBD1 (6 bases). The CDR3 spans 18 residues. Germline CDR1 and CDR2: SGHVS and FQNEAQ. Trimming shortened V by 4 bases and J by 7 bases, and 26 bases separated the two germline ends. Here the CDR3 reads CASSSTSWGRGTGQPQHF. In DNA form, the CDR3 reads TGTGCCAGCAGCTCGACTTCATGGGGGCGAGGTACGGGGCAGCCCCAGCATTTT.

The gene calls are TRBV9 and TRBJ2-7; 7 nucleotides line up with TRBD2. This CDR3 is built from 16 residues. Per germline, CDR1 SGDLS and CDR2 YYNGEE. The ends lost 0 bases at V and 2 bases at J; junction bases unmatched: 8. CDR3 nucleotide sequence: TGTGCCAGCAGCGTAGGGCGGGAGAGTATGGCCTACGAGCAGTACTTC. It is translated as CASSVGRESMAYEQYF.

The chain links TRBV30 to TRBJ1-1; 9 nucleotides match TRBD1. The CDR3 extends over 13 amino acids. Germline assignment: CDR1 GTSNPN and CDR2 SVGIG (reference sequence). After removal of 5 bases from V and 6 bases from J, the junction contained 7 bases not matched to a gene. This CDR3 is CAWEPGQGAEAFF. CDR3 nucleotides: TGTGCCTGGGAGCCGGGACAGGGCGCTGAAGCTTTCTTT.

The rearrangement uses TRBV28 and TRBJ2-5; 9 nucleotides align to TRBD1. The end of the DNA is better explained by TRBJ2-7, so the J call may be wrong. This CDR3 spans 12 amino acids. Germline V gene sequence: CDR1 MDHEN, CDR2 SYDVKM. This chain's CDR3 is CASSDRGYEQYF. The CDR3 DNA sequence: TGTGCCAGCAGCGACAGGGGGTACGAGCAGTACTTC.

The V call is TRBV29-1, the J call TRBJ1-2; D might be TRBD1 (6 bases). The CDR3 length is 12 residues. V dropped 7 bases and J dropped 5 bases, with 14 bases sitting between them. Per germline, CDR1 SQVTM and CDR2 ANQGSEA. CDR3 residues: CSASQGNYGYTF. As DNA, the CDR3 is TGCAGCGCTTCACAGGGAAATTATGGCTACACCTTC.

The chain recombines TRBV10-3 with TRBJ2-1; TRBD2 is a possible D gene (5 bases). Germline V gives CDR1 ENHRY, CDR2 SYGVKD. V dropped 4 bases and J dropped 4 bases, with 14 bases sitting between them. CDR3 size: 15 residues. CDR3 nucleotides: TGTGCCATCAGTGTTGGTAGCTCGGGATACAATGAGCAGTTCTTC. Residues: CAISVGSSGYNEQFF.

In DNA form, the CDR3 reads TGTGCCAGTAGTATAGATCAGGCTAGCCCAGTCTACGAGCAGTACTTC. It specifies CASSIDQASPVYEQYF. The V call is TRBV19, the J call TRBJ2-7; possibly TRBD2 for D (5 bases). The CDR3 totals 16 residues. Trimming took 0 bases from V and 3 from J, leaving 15 bases between them. CDR1 and CDR2 from the germline V gene are LNHDA and SQIVND (reference sequence).

To note about this clone: This sample also contains other DNA sequences that code for the same CDR3. CDR3 residues: CASSPSLTSGPKETQYF. DNA of the CDR3: TGTGCCAGCAGCCCGAGCTTGACTAGCGGACCTAAAGAGACCCAGTACTTC. V and J are TRBV7-9 and TRBJ2-5, with TRBD2 identical over 9 bases. The CDR3 is made up of 17 amino acids. The V segment lost 5 bases and the J segment 3 bases; nucleotides outside the gene matches: 13. Germline V gene sequence: CDR1 SEHNR, CDR2 FQNEAQ (reference sequence).

This chain connects TRBV5-1 to TRBJ2-5, with 8 bases matching TRBD2. The CDR3 has 14 residues. In germline, CDR1 is SGHRS, CDR2 YFSETQ. With 0 bases clipped from V and 7 bases from J, the junction kept 5 bases outside the gene matches. CDR3 amino acids: CASSLESGSGTQYF. The CDR3 coding sequence is TGCGCCAGCAGCTTGGAGAGCGGGAGCGGGACCCAGTACTTC.